This T cell receptor (beta chain) was recovered during a study of T cell responses to AZD1222 COVID-19 vaccine. Produced via immunoSEQ multiplex PCR; TCRdb's table is partial and in-frame only. The table records about 130,000 clones, around 90% of them present only once. V was trimmed by 1 base and J by 0 bases, leaving 9 bases between them. The CDR3 contains 15 residues. Germline lookup yields CDR1 MDHEN and CDR2 SYDVKM. The rearrangement links TRBV28 to TRBJ2-5; possibly TRBD2 for D (5 bases). The clonotype was recovered from an adult who received the AZD1222 COVID-19 vaccine. The sample consisted of peripheral blood, taken 28 days after the second AZD1222 dose. In DNA, the CDR3 is TGTGCCAGCAGTTTATCCGGAGGTTACCAAGAGACCCAGTACTTC. This translates into CASSLSGGYQETQYF.